This T cell receptor beta chain emerged from a study of T-cell memory formation after mild COVID-19. Across the whole study: There were largely donor-specific TCR clusters. Findings and caveats of the study: Among contracting clones, CD4+ were mainly CM/EM and CD8+ enriched in EMRA. The study found balanced CD4/CD8 in clones contracting day 15 to 85 and a CD4+ lean in later expanders.

This CDR3 has 15 residues. V was trimmed by 0 bases and J by 8 bases, leaving 14 bases between them. Germline V CDR1 and CDR2: SGHRS, YFSETQ. 5'RACE primed at constant segments yielded TCR alpha and TCR beta cDNA libraries bearing sample barcodes and UMIs. MiXCR, run by TCRdb on the 5' RACE reads, gives a single entry per CDR3 protein. Of around 300,000 distinct CDR3 sequences in the sample, approximately 19% were seen once. This clonotype has at least ten counts. Its specificity is not known. This chain connects TRBV5-1 to TRBJ1-4; D not certain. Sequencing was done on a sample of PBMCs or a T cell subset sorted from them (not recorded which). The TCR sequence derives from a young man who had mild COVID-19 (a few samples of this study predate the infection). Cell type and time point are not known. CDR3: CASSLALVSGEKLFF. The CDR3 DNA follows: TGCGCCAGCAGCTTGGCCCTCGTTTCAGGAGAAAAACTGTTTTTT.